The 10 T cell receptor beta chains in this list originate from one sample, sequenced in a study of OX40 agonist ivuxolimab in advanced cancers. The repertoire was sequenced with immunoSEQ multiplex PCR; TCRdb's copy has only in-frame clones and lacks some. The sample lists around 80,000 clones, 92% occurring once. The specimen comprised CD4+ or CD8+ T cells sorted from blood, sampled in a trial of the OX40 agonist ivuxolimab. The receptors here all came from an adult with an advanced solid tumor such as melanoma, head and neck, liver or kidney cancer.

The rearrangement joins TRBV30 to TRBJ1-4; 7 bases match TRBD1. Per the germline V gene, CDR1 is GTSNPN and CDR2 is SVGIG (reference sequence). After removal of 7 bases from V and 2 bases from J, the junction contained 4 bases not matched to a gene. The CDR3 length is 13 residues. The CDR3 coding sequence is TGTGCCTCTCAGACAGGGACTAATGAAAAACTGTTTTTT. Residues: CASQTGTNEKLFF.

The V and J genes are TRBV18 and TRBJ1-1; 8 bases line up with TRBD1. From germline, CDR1 is KGHSH and CDR2 LQKENI. V was pared by 3 bases and J by 7 bases, with 10 bases of the junction left unmatched. CDR3 size: 15 residues. The CDR3 nucleotides are TGTGCCAGCTCACCTTTACAGGGGGTAACCTATGAAGCTTTCTTT. Translated: CASSPLQGVTYEAFF. The full variable domain, with the rest looked up from reference TRBV18 and TRBJ1-1, is NAGVMQNPRHLVRRRGQEARLRCSPMKGHSHVYWYRQLPEEGLKFMVYLQKENIIDESGMPKERFSAEFPKEGPSILRIQQVVRGDSAAYFCASSPLQGVTYEAFFGQGTRLTVV.

This clone appeared a few times. The gene calls are TRBV2 and TRBJ1-5; D ambiguous. V lost 7 bases to trimming and J lost 1 base, with 5 bases between them. The CDR3 totals 12 residues. The V gene's germline CDR1 is SNHLY and CDR2 FYNNEI. For the CDR3, the DNA is TGTGCCAGCACAGGAAGCAATCAGCCCCAGCATTTT. Protein sequence: CASTGSNQPQHF.

The chain recombines TRBV29-1 with TRBJ1-2; 9 positions agree with TRBD1. The CDR3 covers 14 residues. Trimming took 2 bases from V and 8 from J; bases not matched to a gene: 9. The V gene's germline CDR1 is SQVTM and CDR2 ANQGSEA. The CDR3 nucleotides read TGCAGCGTTGAACGTTGGGACAGGGAAGAAGGCTACACCTTC. Translation: CSVERWDREEGYTF.

V usage is TRBV5-4 and J usage is TRBJ2-1; D possibly corresponds to TRBD2 (6 bases). Germline assignment: CDR1 SGHNT and CDR2 YYREEE (reference sequence). The CDR3 is 12 amino acids. V lost 0 bases and J 13 bases, leaving 11 bases between the germline ends. The CDR3 region is CASSLVGGTQFF. The CDR3 nucleotides read TGTGCCAGCAGCTTGGTAGGCGGGACCCAGTTCTTC.

The chain joins TRBV9 to TRBJ2-2; a possible D gene is TRBD2 (5 bases). This CDR3 is built from 15 residues. Germline values: CDR1 SGDLS, CDR2 YYNGEE. Deletions cut 5 bases from V and 1 base from J, with 12 bases between. The CDR3 nucleotides read TGTGCCAGCAGGCCGGGAACCTGGAACACCGGGGAGCTGTTTTTT. Residues: CASRPGTWNTGELFF.

V is TRBV6-9 and J is TRBJ1-5; D remains ambiguous. CDR3 length: 14 amino acids. The germline CDR1 and CDR2 sequences are MNHGY and SVAAGI. CDR3 DNA sequence: TGTGCGGGGAGGAAGCAGCGCGGAAATCAGCCCCAGCATTTT. This encodes CAGRKQRGNQPQHF.

This chain links TRBV28 with TRBJ2-3, with 11 bases matching TRBD1. The CDR3 consists of 15 residues. V shed 5 bases and J 3 bases; nucleotides not matched to a gene: 4. The germline V gene has CDR1 MDHEN and CDR2 SYDVKM. This CDR3 is CASSPGTGGTDTQYF. CDR3 DNA sequence: TGTGCCAGCAGTCCAGGGACAGGGGGAACAGATACGCAGTATTTT. The variable domain in full, completed from reference TRBV28 and TRBJ2-3, reads DVKVTQSSRYLVKRTGEKVFLECVQDMDHENMFWYRQDPGLGLRLIYFSYDVKMKEKGDIPEGYSVSREKKERFSLILESASTNQTSMYLCASSPGTGGTDTQYFGPGTRLTVL.

This rearrangement joins TRBV7-8 to TRBJ1-2; 8 nucleotides match TRBD1. CDR3 length equals 15 residues. The junction had 4 bases not matched to a gene; V was cut back by 0 bases and J by 4 bases. Germline V lookup: CDR1 SGHVS, CDR2 FQNEAQ. The CDR3 region is CASSLARGQGYGYTF. CDR3 nucleotide sequence: TGTGCCAGCAGCTTAGCCAGGGGGCAAGGCTATGGCTACACCTTC.

The chain carries TRBV5-1 and TRBJ2-1; TRBD2 agrees at 10 bases. Trimming at V came to 0 bases and at J to 3 bases, leaving 15 bases not matched to a gene. The length of the CDR3 is 20 residues. Germline V gene lookup returns CDR1 SGHRS and CDR2 YFSETQ. The CDR3 DNA sequence: TGCGCCAGCAGCTTGGCCGTCGCGTCTAGCGGGAGAGGGGGCTACAATGAGCAGTTCTTC. The encoded protein is CASSLAVASSGRGGYNEQFF.